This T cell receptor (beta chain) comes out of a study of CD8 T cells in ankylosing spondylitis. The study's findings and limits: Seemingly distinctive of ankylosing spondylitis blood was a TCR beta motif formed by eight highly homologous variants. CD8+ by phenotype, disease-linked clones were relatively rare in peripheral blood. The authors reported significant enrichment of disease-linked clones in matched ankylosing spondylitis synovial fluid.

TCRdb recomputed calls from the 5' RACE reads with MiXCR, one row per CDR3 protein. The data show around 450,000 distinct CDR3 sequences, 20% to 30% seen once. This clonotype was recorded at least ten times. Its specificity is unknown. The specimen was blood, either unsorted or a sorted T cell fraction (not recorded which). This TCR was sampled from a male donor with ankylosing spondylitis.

CDR3 amino acids: CASSLRLASGFDNEQFF. The CDR3, as DNA: TGTGCCAGCAGCCTACGACTGGCTAGCGGATTTGACAATGAGCAGTTCTTC. This chain links TRBV4-2 with TRBJ2-1; 7 bases agree with TRBD2. From germline, CDR1 is LGHNA and CDR2 YNFKEQ. J was trimmed by 5 bases and V by 4 bases; bases with no gene match: 14. CDR3 length: 17 residues.